This TCR beta chain was sequenced in a study of shared clonotypes between healthy human individuals. Whole-study findings and limits: It was the non-shared clonotypes that had lower generation probabilities than clonotypes shared by all four donors.

CDR3 length: 16 residues. CDR1 and CDR2 from the germline V gene are SGHDN and FVKESK. The V and J ends lost 3 bases and 2 bases respectively, with 14 bases between them. Profiling relied on immunoSEQ multiplex PCR, and the TCRdb table lists in-frame clones only, not all of them. The sample has over a million clones, roughly 96% seen once; the top ten hold more than 0.9%. Remarks on this clone: Its specificity is unknown.

This TCR came from a man aged 25 to 40 in good health. The material sequenced was naive CD4+ T cells sorted from blood. Stated subset: CD45RA+ positively selected. The chain combines TRBV14 with TRBJ1-3; D uncertain. The CDR3 loop reads CASSHGFGQAGNTIYF. The CDR3 coding sequence is TGTGCCAGCAGCCACGGTTTTGGGCAGGCTGGAAACACCATATATTTT.